This passage covers 4 T cell receptor beta chains from one sample sequenced in a study of response to subunit inactivated influenza vaccine (dated 2018 in TCRdb). Libraries were made using RT-PCR. Sequencing took place on an Illumina HiSeq 2500. TCRdb applied fastp at Q25 and MiXCR to the public reads, then kept only in-frame beta chains. For every CDR3 protein sequence, its rows merge into one entry that carries the most common genes and DNA. Recorded for this sample are more than 450,000 distinct CDR3 sequences; about 11% of them occurred a single time. Jointly, the top ten make up about 10% of the sample. In addition, the sample was reused for a study of T cells expressing NK-cell markers. The other study reports the following: TCR beta cDNA libraries were prepared using 5'RACE template switching, which introduced a universal primer site and unique molecular identifiers.

This sample comprised PBMCs from blood, obtained on the day of vaccination. Every receptor here comes from a man in his fifties who received an inactivated influenza vaccine. Donor details come from another sample of the same person, matched by shared clones.

The table lists this clonotype with a few counts. V and J are TRBV29-1 and TRBJ1-1; 9 bases are shared with TRBD1. Germline-derived CDR1 and CDR2 are SQVTM and ANQGSEA. The CDR3 spans 16 residues. The trim removed 0 bases at V and 4 bases at J, leaving 9 bases unmatched. Here the CDR3 reads CSVEDPLGTGSTEAFF. As DNA, the CDR3 is TGCAGCGTTGAAGATCCCCTTGGGACAGGGAGCACTGAAGCTTTCTTT.

This clonotype was counted a few times. J is TRBJ1-1 and V is TRBV12-3 or TRBV12-4; D is possibly TRBD1 (5 bases). Trimming removed 4 bases at V and 11 bases at J, with 14 bases between. This CDR3 is built from 12 residues. CDR3 nucleotide sequence: TGTGCCAGCAGTTCCCACGGGGCGCGGGCTTTCTTT. This codes for CASSSHGARAFF.

The V gene is TRBV20-1, the J gene TRBJ2-1, with 9 bases fitting TRBD2. CDR1 is DFQATT, CDR2 SNEGSKA, per germline (reference sequence). This CDR3 contains 15 residues. With 3 bases clipped from V and 5 bases from J, the junction kept 8 bases outside the gene matches. Here the CDR3 reads CSASASASGDNEQFF. CDR3 bases: TGCAGTGCTAGTGCTTCGGCTAGCGGGGACAATGAGCAGTTCTTC.

V and J are TRBV5-1 and TRBJ2-7, with TRBD1 matching 7 bases. In germline, CDR1 is SGHRS, CDR2 YFSETQ. Germline trimming cut 3 bases from V and 3 bases from J; bases unmatched to any gene: 9. This CDR3 comprises 15 residues. The CDR3 sequence is CASSWGQSLIYEQYF. Here the CDR3 DNA reads TGCGCCAGCAGCTGGGGACAGAGCTTAATCTACGAGCAGTACTTC.